These 14 T cell receptor beta chains came from one sample sequenced in a study of glioma-infiltrating T cells. TCR alpha and beta CDR3 regions were amplified from RNA using iRepertoire nested multiplex PCR. TCRdb fed the multiplex PCR reads into MiXCR, producing one record per CDR3 protein. The table includes more than 95,000 distinct CDR3 sequences, around 31% detected once. The sequenced sample consisted of glioma tissue, nonneoplastic brain tissue, or PBMCs (not recorded which). Every receptor here comes from a human donor with low-grade glioma or glioblastoma, undergoing nonglioma brain surgery, or in good health (not recorded which).

This clonotype was picked up many times. This rearrangement joins TRBV28 to TRBJ1-5; D remains ambiguous. This CDR3 is built from 13 residues. Trimming left V 6 bases short and J 3 bases short, with 9 bases between. Germline loops: CDR1 MDHEN, CDR2 SYDVKM. CDR3 DNA: TGTGCCAGCAGGGACCGCCTCAATCAGCCCCAGCATTTT. Encoded protein: CASRDRLNQPQHF.

This clonotype was seen ten or more times. J is TRBJ2-3 and V is TRBV19; tentatively, D is TRBD1 (5 bases). From germline, CDR1 is LNHDA and CDR2 SQIVND (reference sequence). The V end lost 4 bases, the J end lost 4 bases, and 12 bases lay between the germline ends. The CDR3 sequence is 14 residues long. The CDR3 nucleotides are TGTGCCAGTAGTACCACAGGTTTAGCAGATACGCAGTATTTT. As protein: CASSTTGLADTQYF.

The chain uses TRBV28 and TRBJ2-6; 7 bases match TRBD1. CDR1 is MDHEN and CDR2 is SYDVKM in the germline V gene. V dropped 5 bases and J dropped 1; count of bases not matched to a gene: 11. CDR3 length: 18 residues. The CDR3 is CASSTKTGIDSGANVLTF. As DNA, the CDR3 is TGTGCCAGCAGTACAAAGACAGGGATCGATTCTGGGGCCAACGTCCTGACTTTC.

This chain connects TRBV27 to TRBJ2-2; a possible D gene is TRBD2 (7 bases). The germline V gene encodes CDR1 MNHEY and CDR2 SMNVEV (reference sequence). With 7 bases removed from V and 3 bases from J, the gap between germline ends came to 18 bases. The CDR3 consists of 16 residues. The CDR3 DNA sequence: TGTGCCAGCAAGCCCCAGAGGGGGGGCTACACCGGGGAGCTGTTTTTT. Amino acids: CASKPQRGGYTGELFF.

The chain employs TRBV10-3 and TRBJ1-1; tentatively, D is TRBD1 (5 bases). Germline V gene data show CDR1 as ENHRY and CDR2 as SYGVKD. CDR3 length equals 15 residues. The V gene lost 3 bases and the J gene lost 5 bases, with 16 bases spanning the gap. This chain's CDR3 is CAISDKSGGGTEAFF. CDR3 nucleotides: TGTGCCATCAGTGATAAGTCTGGGGGGGGTACTGAAGCTTTCTTT.

This clonotype was counted a few times. In DNA, the CDR3 is TGTGCCAGCAGCTTTGCGTCGACGCGCACCGGGGAGCTGTTTTTT. It encodes CASSFASTRTGELFF. The rearrangement uses TRBV7-9 and TRBJ2-2; D unresolved. V lost 3 bases and J 4 bases, leaving 12 bases between the germline ends. The germline gives CDR1 SEHNR, CDR2 FQNEAQ (reference sequence). The length of the CDR3 is 15 residues.

This clonotype was seen ten or more times. The chain links TRBV28 to TRBJ2-3; D is uncertain. The V end lost 2 bases, the J end lost 10 bases, and 16 bases lay between the germline ends. Germline-derived CDR1 and CDR2 are MDHEN and SYDVKM. This CDR3 has 14 amino acids. This CDR3 is CASSLRLPHSPQYF. The CDR3 DNA reads as TGTGCCAGCAGTTTACGTCTTCCCCATTCCCCGCAGTATTTT.

V gene TRBV5-1 combines with J gene TRBJ2-7; no clear D gene. Germline loops: CDR1 SGHRS, CDR2 YFSETQ. The CDR3 has 14 residues. V gave up 4 bases and J gave up 2 bases, with 13 bases separating them. The CDR3 coding sequence is TGCGCCAGCAGCCCGGACGGCAGTCCCTACGAGCAGTACTTC. Protein: CASSPDGSPYEQYF.

This clonotype showed up just a few times. V gene TRBV5-5 combines with J gene TRBJ1-1; 12 bases agree with TRBD1. Germline V gene lookup returns CDR1 SGHKS and CDR2 YYEKEE (reference sequence). The CDR3 sequence is 16 residues long. The V gene end was trimmed by 4 bases and the J gene end by 1 base; junction bases not matched to a gene: 5. The CDR3 is CASSIGDRGPNTEAFF. CDR3 sequence (DNA): TGTGCCAGCAGCATCGGGGACAGGGGGCCGAACACTGAAGCTTTCTTT.

Regarding this clonotype: One base away lies a much larger clone, so this may be a sequencing read error. The gene calls are TRBV14 and TRBJ1-3; D is undetermined. V dropped 0 bases and J dropped 0 bases, with 3 bases sitting between them. The CDR3 sequence is 14 residues long. Germline lookup yields CDR1 SGHDN and CDR2 FVKESK. The CDR3 DNA follows: TGTGCCAGCAGCCAAGACCTCTCTGGAAACACCATATATTTT. The encoded protein is CASSQDLSGNTIYF.

This clonotype was observed many times. The J gene is TRBJ1-1, the V gene TRBV18; D is perhaps TRBD1 (6 bases). CDR3 length: 13 amino acids. Per germline, CDR1 KGHSH and CDR2 LQKENI. The ends were cut back, 2 bases at V and 9 bases at J, with 13 bases in the middle. CDR3 amino acids: CASSPNRQEQAFF. The CDR3 bases are TGTGCCAGCTCACCAAACCGACAGGAACAAGCTTTCTTT.

Details on this clonotype: A read error may account for a junction end that differs from germline. This chain connects TRBV20-1 to TRBJ1-5, with a tentative D call TRBD1 (5 bases). CDR3 size: 20 residues. Germline values: CDR1 DFQATT, CDR2 SNEGSKA (reference sequence). In nucleotides, the CDR3 is TGCAGTGCGAGAGATCTTTGGAGTATCCGGGACCGTGGGGCGGGGCAGCCCCAGCATTTT. Residues: CSARDLWSIRDRGAGQPQHF.

The chain links TRBV25-1 to TRBJ2-4; D remains ambiguous. Deletions cut 8 bases from V and 3 bases from J, with 11 bases between. Germline V gene data show CDR1 as MGHDK and CDR2 as SYGVNS. The CDR3 extends over 13 amino acids. The CDR3 DNA follows: TGTGCCAGCGGCGGATTGGGCAAAAACATTCAGTACTTC. It is translated as CASGGLGKNIQYF.

This clonotype was recorded a few times. The CDR3 loop is CASSAGGVNTEAFF. The CDR3 DNA reads as TGCGCCAGCAGCGCGGGGGGGGTGAACACTGAAGCTTTCTTT. The chain carries TRBV5-1 and TRBJ1-1, with D possibly TRBD1 on 5 matching bases. Germline V gives CDR1 SGHRS, CDR2 YFSETQ. The V and J ends lost 4 bases and 0 bases respectively, with 10 bases between them. This CDR3 is built from 14 residues.